The 30 T cell receptor beta chains presented below share a single source sample, sequenced in a study of tumor-infiltrating lymphocytes in primary liver carcinoma. RNA was extracted from whole blood without cell sorting, alongside germline DNA. With approximately 470 ng total RNA as template and a constant-region primer, TCR beta cDNA was made. Library construction for TCR beta comprised three nested multiplex PCR rounds performed with slightly modified ARM-PCR. Rounds one and two of PCR, each of around 11 cycles, were primed with TRBV1-TRBV30 forward primers and a C-beta reverse primer. TCRdb re-derived calls from the multiplex PCR reads in MiXCR, one entry per CDR3 protein. The sample consists of hundreds of thousands of distinct CDR3 sequences, around three fifths of them appearing once. Sequenced sample: peripheral blood. These receptors all come from a woman in her 30s with primary liver carcinoma and hepatitis B virus infection.

A word on this clonotype: The CDR3 carries no conserved terminal phenylalanine or tryptophan, so it likely arises from a read error. V and J are TRBV11-2 and TRBJ2-1, with D tentatively TRBD1 (5 bases). Trimming removed 9 bases at V and 3 bases at J, with 15 bases between. CDR1 is SGHAT, CDR2 FQNNGV, per germline. The CDR3 has 14 residues. The DNA for the CDR3 is TGTGCCAGTAGCCTCCTCCAGGGCTACAATGAGCAGTTCTCC. This sequence encodes CASSLLQGYNEQFS.

V is TRBV14 and J is TRBJ1-6, with D possibly TRBD1 on 5 matching bases. V shed 4 bases and J shed 7 bases, with 14 bases lying between them. Germline loops: CDR1 SGHDN, CDR2 FVKESK. The CDR3 spans 15 residues. The CDR3 DNA sequence: TGTGCCAGCAGCCCGCGGGGACGGAGGAATTCACCCCTCCACTTT. Protein sequence: CASSPRGRRNSPLHF.

This clonotype was counted between two and nine times. At one boundary the junction diverges from the germline segment, which might be a read error. The rearrangement joins TRBV30 to TRBJ2-4, with D possibly being TRBD1 or TRBD2 (5 bases each). This CDR3 is 15 amino acids long. Germline-derived CDR1 and CDR2 are GTSNPN and SVGIG (reference sequence). CDR3: CAWSGGILAKNIQYF. DNA for the CDR3: TGTGCCTGGAGTGGGGGGATTCTAGCCAAAAACATTCAGTACTTT.

This clonotype was recorded a few times. This may come from a read error, since a much larger clone is one base off. The chain carries TRBV5-5 and TRBJ2-7; weak D call: TRBD1 (6 bases). The CDR3 has 14 amino acids. Germline-derived CDR1 and CDR2 are SGHKS and YYEKEE (reference sequence). In DNA, the CDR3 is TGTGCCAGCAGCCCCCAGACAGGAAACTACAAGCAGTACTTC. Translation gives CASSPQTGNYKQYF.

The J gene is TRBJ2-7, the V gene TRBV4-1, with 7 bases fitting TRBD2. Trimming removed 0 bases from V and 6 bases from J; junction bases left unmatched: 11. The CDR3 sequence is 16 residues long. Per the germline V gene, CDR1 is MGHRA and CDR2 is YSYEKL. CDR3 sequence reads: CASSQDITGLIREQYF. Written as DNA, the CDR3 is TGCGCCAGCAGCCAAGATATTACGGGACTAATACGCGAGCAGTACTTC.

For the CDR3, the DNA is TGTGCCAGCAGTGCCTCCAGGGCTCGAGGCGCTGAAGCTTTCTTT. Amino acids: CASSASRARGAEAFF. The chain recombines TRBV6-1 with TRBJ1-1; possibly TRBD1 for D (5 bases). Germline CDR1 and CDR2: MNHNS and SASEGT. CDR3 length: 15 amino acids. Trimming shortened V by 4 bases and J by 6 bases, and 18 bases separated the two germline ends.

As to this clonotype: A much larger clone differs by one base, so this may be a read error. The chain employs TRBV6-1 and TRBJ1-2, with D unclear. CDR1 and CDR2 from the germline V gene are MNHNS and SASEGT. Trimming stripped 2 bases from V and 2 bases from J, with 9 bases between. This CDR3 region has 14 residues. The CDR3 spells CASSEQVLNYGYTF. In nucleotides, the CDR3 is TGTGCCAGCAGTGAACAGGTCTTAAACTATGGCTACACCTTC.

About this clonotype itself: A single base separates this from a much larger clone, so it may be a read error. The rearrangement links TRBV29-1 to TRBJ2-7, with D tentatively TRBD1 or TRBD2 (5 bases each). Germline V CDR1 and CDR2: SQVTM, ANQGSEA. This CDR3 spans 11 amino acids. The CDR3 sequence is CNVQTGHEQYF. CDR3 DNA: TGCAACGTACAAACGGGGCACGAGCAGTACTTC.

A remark on this clonotype: A much larger clone is a single base away; this may be a read error. The chain is built from TRBV6-5 and TRBJ2-1; D is unclear. Germline CDR1 and CDR2: MNHEY and SVGAGI. This CDR3 region has 16 residues. The CDR3 protein is CASSHSGAKLYNEQFF. The CDR3 bases are TGTGCCAGCAGTCACTCCGGCGCTAAATTATACAATGAGCAGTTCTTC.

This clonotype came up a few times. The chain employs TRBV4-1 and TRBJ1-5; TRBD1 matches at 7 bases. V trimming: 3 bases; J trimming: 7 bases; junction bases outside the gene matches: 9. Germline V gives CDR1 MGHRA, CDR2 YSYEKL. There are 15 residues in the CDR3. The CDR3 reads CASSQSDRVQQPQHF. CDR3 DNA sequence: TGCGCCAGCAGCCAGTCAGACAGGGTGCAACAGCCCCAGCATTTT.

This rearrangement joins TRBV29-1 to TRBJ2-5, with D possibly called TRBD1 or TRBD2 (5 bases each). The germline CDR1 and CDR2 sequences are SQVTM and ANQGSEA. V lost 3 bases, J lost 3 bases, and 20 bases lay in between. The CDR3 consists of 16 residues. CDR3 sequence: CSVEGVWLAREETQYF. As DNA, the CDR3 is TGCAGCGTTGAGGGGGTCTGGCTAGCCCGGGAAGAGACCCAGTACTTC.

This clonotype was seen only once. A clone one base away is much larger, so this may be a read error. V usage is TRBV29-1 and J usage is TRBJ1-1; maybe TRBD1 (5 bases). Trimming took 7 bases from V and 3 from J, leaving 12 bases between them. CDR1 and CDR2 (germline): SQVTM, ANQGSEA. This CDR3 has 12 amino acids. The CDR3 DNA is TGCAGCGCCGGGACGTGGCACACTGAAGCTTTCTTT. Its translation is CSAGTWHTEAFF.

The sample holds a few counts of this clonotype. The chain combines TRBV6-5 with TRBJ2-5; possible D gene TRBD1, 6 bases. V lost 6 bases and J lost 3, with 14 bases in between. This CDR3 is 14 amino acids long. CDR1 MNHEY and CDR2 SVGAGI come from the germline V gene. CDR3 DNA: TGTGCCAGCAGCTACGACGGGACAAAAGAGACCCAGTACTTC. This gives the protein CASSYDGTKETQYF.

This sequence joins TRBV11-2 and TRBJ1-5, with D possibly matching TRBD1 (6 bases). Germline V CDR1 and CDR2: SGHAT, FQNNGV. The CDR3 has 16 amino acids. Trimming cost V 0 bases and J 10 bases, with 19 bases left between them. This chain's CDR3 is CASSLDRRGSDQPQHF. CDR3 coding DNA: TGTGCCAGCAGCTTAGATCGTAGGGGGAGTGACCAACCCCAGCATTTT.

The rearrangement uses TRBV4-1 and TRBJ2-4, with D perhaps matching TRBD2 (6 bases). CDR3 length: 17 amino acids. The V and J ends lost 1 base and 11 bases respectively, with 24 bases between them. CDR1 is MGHRA and CDR2 is YSYEKL in the germline V gene. Here the CDR3 reads CASSQVPGEEGRALQYF. As DNA, the CDR3 is TGCGCCAGCAGCCAAGTACCTGGGGAGGAGGGCAGGGCGCTTCAGTACTTC.

This clonotype was counted a few times. The chain couples TRBV30 to TRBJ2-1; 7 nucleotides agree with TRBD2. The CDR3 has 14 amino acids. Germline CDR1 GTSNPN, CDR2 SVGIG (reference sequence). The V and J ends lost 2 bases and 3 bases, in that order; junction bases with no gene match: 4. CDR3 loop: CAWSWLAVYNEQFF. CDR3 bases: TGTGCCTGGAGTTGGCTAGCGGTCTACAATGAGCAGTTCTTC. Full variable domain (rest looked up from reference TRBV30 and TRBJ2-1): SQTIHQWPATLVQPVGSPLSLECTVEGTSNPNLYWYRQAAGRGLQLLFYSVGIGQISSEVPQNLSASRPQDRQFILSSKKLLLSDSGFYLCAWSWLAVYNEQFFGPGTRLTVL.

This clonotype has just a few counts. This chain links TRBV5-4 with TRBJ2-3, with 8 bases aligning to TRBD2. Germline lookup yields CDR1 SGHNT and CDR2 YYREEE (reference sequence). V trimming: 0 bases; J trimming: 1 base; junction bases outside the gene matches: 1. The CDR3 covers 15 residues. CDR3 in DNA: TGTGCCAGCAGCTTGGCGGGGGGGGGCACAGATACGCAGTATTTT. Encoded protein: CASSLAGGGTDTQYF.

This clonotype was counted a few times. A read error is possible here, since a much larger clone lies one base away. The chain employs TRBV5-1 and TRBJ2-3; D is ambiguous. V dropped 7 bases and J dropped 2 bases, with 5 bases sitting between them. The CDR3 consists of 11 residues. Germline CDR1 SGHRS, CDR2 YFSETQ. The CDR3 is CASGDTDTQYF. The CDR3 nucleotides are TGCGCCAGCGGCGACACAGATACGCAGTATTTT.

Comment on this clonotype: This clone may be a read error of a much larger clone one base away. The J gene is TRBJ1-2, the V gene TRBV29-1, with TRBD1 matching 7 bases. The V gene end was trimmed by 1 base and the J gene end by 12 bases; junction bases not matched to a gene: 11. Germline V gives CDR1 SQVTM, CDR2 ANQGSEA. CDR3 size: 13 residues. In DNA, the CDR3 is TGCAGCGTTGAAGTACAGGGGAAGGGAGGCCACACCTTC. Its protein is CSVEVQGKGGHTF.

V gene TRBV6-5 combines with J gene TRBJ1-2; D gene uncertain. The CDR3 spans 14 residues. Trimming shortened V by 0 bases and J by 2 bases, and 7 bases separated the two germline ends. CDR1 is MNHEY and CDR2 is SVGAGI in the germline V gene. CDR3 coding DNA: TGTGCCAGCAGTTACTCGAGAGAGAACTATGGCTACACCTTC. Its translation: CASSYSRENYGYTF.

About this clonotype: One end of the junction varies from germline; a read error may be responsible. This sequence joins TRBV7-8 and TRBJ2-3, with 9 bases matching TRBD1. Germline-derived CDR1 and CDR2 are SGHVS and FQNEAQ. There are 15 residues in the CDR3. CDR3: CTSSLIGQGTDTQYF. The DNA of the CDR3 is TGTACCAGCAGCTTAATAGGACAGGGGACAGATACGCAGTATTTT. Based on the CDR3 plus reference TRBV7-8 and TRBJ2-3, the full variable domain is GAGVSQSPRYKVAKRGQDVALRCDPISGHVSLFWYQQALGQGPEFLTYFQNEAQLDKSGLPSDRFFAERPEGSVSTLKIQRTQQEDSAVYLCTSSLIGQGTDTQYFGPGTRLTVL.

The chain has TRBV7-9 and TRBJ2-7; 7 bases align to TRBD2. The CDR3 sequence is 13 residues long. Germline V lookup: CDR1 SEHNR, CDR2 FQNEAQ (reference sequence). J was trimmed by 4 bases and V by 5 bases; bases with no gene match: 5. The CDR3 here is CASSPTSRYEQYF. CDR3 coding DNA: TGTGCCAGCAGCCCGACTAGCAGGTACGAGCAGTACTTC.

The CDR3 DNA reads TGTGCCAGCAGTAATCAAACCGGGACTAGCGGTTTGAAGACCCAGTACTTC. Translating gives CASSNQTGTSGLKTQYF. V is TRBV6-2 or TRBV6-3 and J is TRBJ2-5; 11 bases fit TRBD2. J gave up 6 bases and V 5 bases, and 14 bases lay outside the gene matches. Germline assignment: CDR1 MNHEY and CDR2 SVGEGT. The length of the CDR3 is 17 residues.

Worth noting for this clonotype: Being one base from a much bigger clone, this may be a read error. The gene calls are TRBV11-2 and TRBJ2-1; TRBD2 matches at 8 bases. The germline V gene encodes CDR1 SGHAT and CDR2 FQNNGV. V gave up 6 bases and J gave up 9 bases; unmatched junction bases: 19. CDR3 size: 17 residues. CDR3 protein: CASSSGTNGRARSEQFF. The CDR3 nucleotides are TGTGCCAGCAGTTCCGGGACTAACGGGAGGGCCCGTAGTGAGCAGTTCTTC.

In this sample, this clonotype turned up once. The junction shows a germline mismatch at one end, possibly a read error. The rearrangement links TRBV11-3 to TRBJ1-1; TRBD1 matches at 7 bases. Germline values: CDR1 SGHNT, CDR2 YENEEA. This CDR3 is built from 14 residues. The CDR3 DNA reads TGTGCCAGCGGCTTAAGGGACAGATATTTTGTAGCTTTCTTT. Protein product: CASGLRDRYFVAFF. Filled out from reference TRBV11-3 and TRBJ1-1, the complete variable domain reads EAGVVQSPRYKIIEKKQPVAFWCNPISGHNTLYWYLQNLGQGPELLIRYENEEAVDDSQLPKDRFSAERLKGVDSTLKIQPAELGDSAVYLCASGLRDRYFVAFFGQGTRLTVV.

As for this clonotype: Given the absence of the conserved phenylalanine or tryptophan at the CDR3 end, a read error is likely. The limits of the CDR3 on the DNA are not certain, so only TCRdb's listed CDR3 is given. This chain connects TRBV29-1 to TRBJ2-5. The CDR3 contains 15 residues when both ends are counted. Germline CDR1 reads SQVTM; CDR2 reads ANQGSEA. The CDR3 region is CSVAYRRRFQETRYI.

This clonotype has a handful of counts. This chain joins TRBV28 and TRBJ1-2; 11 bases are shared with TRBD1. This CDR3 has 14 amino acids. Per the germline V gene, CDR1 is MDHEN and CDR2 is SYDVKM. Losses at the gene ends were 2 bases for V and 10 bases for J; bases not matched to a gene: 6. CDR3 sequence (DNA): TGTGCCAGCAGTTTAAGTGGGACAGGGGGGTTCTACACCTTC. Its translation is CASSLSGTGGFYTF.

This chain uses TRBV12-3 or TRBV12-4 with TRBJ2-7; 9 nucleotides match TRBD2. The CDR3 loop spans 14 amino acids. Trimming removed 1 base from V and 4 bases from J; junction bases left unmatched: 2. CDR3 nucleotides: TGTGCCAGCAGTTTAGTGGCGGGAGGGTACGAGCAGTACTTC. As protein: CASSLVAGGYEQYF.

This chain joins TRBV6-5 and TRBJ2-1; no clear D. In germline, CDR1 is MNHEY, CDR2 SVGAGI. The CDR3 has 15 amino acids. V was cut by 2 bases and J by 6 bases, with 14 bases left in between. CDR3 sequence (DNA): TGTGCCAGCAGTTACGGGCGGCTTCCATCCAATGAGCAGTTCTTC. Protein sequence: CASSYGRLPSNEQFF.

Note on this clonotype: One end of the junction is discordant with germline, which a read error may explain. The rearrangement uses TRBV11-2 and TRBJ2-2; D tentatively reads TRBD1 or TRBD2 (5 bases each). Germline V lookup: CDR1 SGHAT, CDR2 FQNNGV. The CDR3 has 16 residues. CDR3 in DNA: TGTGCTAGCAGCTTAATTGGGGGAGATCGGACCGGGAAACTGTTTTTT. It is translated as CASSLIGGDRTGKLFF.